This is a list of T cell receptor beta chains from one sample in a study of CD8 T cells in ankylosing spondylitis. TCRdb re-analysed the 5' RACE reads in MiXCR, keeping a single row per CDR3 protein. The sample carries 80,000 to 100,000 distinct CDR3 sequences, about 8.3% recorded once. Sequenced material: blood, either unsorted or a sorted T cell fraction (not recorded which). The receptors shown here come from a male donor with ankylosing spondylitis or in good health (not recorded which). The CDR3 runs from the conserved cysteine through the conserved F or W. D genes are given only for firm matches. Rows may omit the clone size; those that give it use once, few, many or a size class.

j_call: TRBJ2-3; v_call: TRBV7-6; clone_size: many; d_call: NA; cdr3_aa: CASSLPTDTQYF; cdr3_nt: TGTGCCAGCAGCTTACCCACAGATACGCAGTATTTT
j_call: TRBJ1-4; v_call: TRBV7-9; clone_size: many; d_call: TRBD1; cdr3_aa: CASSSGTGNEKLFF; cdr3_nt: TGTGCCAGCAGCTCCGGGACAGGGAATGAAAAACTGTTTTTT
j_call: TRBJ2-3; v_call: TRBV27; clone_size: many; d_call: NA; cdr3_aa: CASTRGWTDTQYF; cdr3_nt: TGTGCCAGCACCAGAGGGTGGACAGATACGCAGTATTTT
j_call: TRBJ2-6; v_call: TRBV20-1; clone_size: many; d_call: TRBD1; cdr3_aa: CSAEGDRGGGANVLTF; cdr3_nt: TGCAGTGCTGAGGGGGACAGGGGAGGAGGGGCCAACGTCCTGACTTTC
j_call: TRBJ2-7; v_call: TRBV4-2; clone_size: NA; d_call: NA; cdr3_aa: CASSQDQREFYEQYF; cdr3_nt: TGTGCCAGCAGCCAAGATCAGAGAGAATTCTACGAGCAGTACTTC
j_call: TRBJ2-7; v_call: TRBV29-1; clone_size: many; d_call: NA; cdr3_aa: CSVGGDEQYF; cdr3_nt: TGCAGCGTTGGGGGGGACGAGCAGTACTTC
j_call: TRBJ2-7; v_call: TRBV20-1; clone_size: many; d_call: NA; cdr3_aa: CSARGGSRMGEQYF; cdr3_nt: TGCAGTGCTAGAGGCGGGTCTAGGATGGGAGAGCAGTACTTC
j_call: TRBJ2-1; v_call: TRBV7-9; clone_size: NA; d_call: NA; cdr3_aa: CASSSEGERVDEQFF; cdr3_nt: TGTGCCAGCAGCTCGGAGGGGGAAAGGGTCGATGAGCAGTTCTTC
j_call: TRBJ1-1; v_call: TRBV6-5; clone_size: NA; d_call: NA; cdr3_aa: CASSYRVGDTEAFF; cdr3_nt: TGTGCCAGCAGTTACCGGGTAGGTGACACTGAAGCTTTCTTT
j_call: TRBJ2-5; v_call: TRBV18; clone_size: many; d_call: NA; cdr3_aa: CASSPPGSRETQYF; cdr3_nt: TGTGCCAGCTCACCCCCCGGATCCCGGGAGACCCAGTACTTC
j_call: TRBJ2-7; v_call: TRBV29-1; clone_size: few; d_call: TRBD1; cdr3_aa: CSAEDRAYEQYF; cdr3_nt: TGCAGCGCAGAGGACAGGGCCTACGAGCAGTACTTC
j_call: TRBJ2-1; v_call: TRBV4-3; clone_size: NA; d_call: NA; cdr3_aa: CASSHAVLYNEQFF; cdr3_nt: TGCGCCAGCAGCCATGCCGTCCTTTACAATGAGCAGTTCTTC
j_call: TRBJ2-7; v_call: TRBV5-1; clone_size: many; d_call: TRBD1; cdr3_aa: CASSGTVTYEQYF; cdr3_nt: TGCGCCAGCAGCGGGACAGTTACCTACGAGCAGTACTTC
j_call: TRBJ2-7; v_call: TRBV4-2; clone_size: NA; d_call: NA; cdr3_aa: CVSSSGLAVGHEQYF; cdr3_nt: TGTGTCAGCAGCTCGGGACTCGCTGTAGGGCACGAGCAGTACTTC
j_call: TRBJ2-2; v_call: TRBV27; clone_size: many; d_call: NA; cdr3_aa: CASSLVVTGELFF; cdr3_nt: TGTGCCAGCAGTTTAGTGGTGACCGGGGAGCTGTTTTTT
j_call: TRBJ1-1; v_call: TRBV5-1; clone_size: many; d_call: NA; cdr3_aa: CASSLLVDGDMNTEAFF; cdr3_nt: TGCGCCAGCAGCTTGTTAGTAGACGGGGATATGAACACTGAAGCTTTCTTT
j_call: TRBJ2-1; v_call: TRBV10-3; clone_size: many; d_call: NA; cdr3_aa: CAIKQDGSYNEQFF; cdr3_nt: TGTGCCATCAAGCAGGACGGCTCCTACAATGAGCAGTTCTTC
j_call: TRBJ2-3; v_call: TRBV4-3; clone_size: many; d_call: NA; cdr3_aa: CASSQGLPDTQYF; cdr3_nt: TGCGCCAGCAGCCAAGGACTCCCAGATACGCAGTATTTT
j_call: TRBJ1-4; v_call: TRBV5-1; clone_size: few; d_call: NA; cdr3_aa: CASSLEVSATNEKLFF; cdr3_nt: TGCGCCAGCAGCTTGGAGGTATCTGCAACTAATGAAAAACTGTTTTTT
j_call: TRBJ1-4; v_call: TRBV25-1; clone_size: many; d_call: NA; cdr3_aa: CASSDPALGELFF; cdr3_nt: TGTGCCAGCAGTGATCCCGCTCTGGGGGAACTGTTTTTT
j_call: TRBJ2-3; v_call: TRBV12-3/TRBV12-4; clone_size: many; d_call: TRBD1; cdr3_aa: CASSFRQPDGTGSVGTDTQYF; cdr3_nt: TGTGCCAGCAGTTTCCGACAACCTGACGGGACAGGCTCTGTAGGGACAGATACGCAGTATTTT
j_call: TRBJ2-5; v_call: TRBV18; clone_size: many; d_call: TRBD1; cdr3_aa: CASSRSGQQETQYF; cdr3_nt: TGTGCCAGCTCACGATCGGGACAGCAAGAGACCCAGTACTTC
j_call: TRBJ2-6; v_call: TRBV5-1; clone_size: many; d_call: NA; cdr3_aa: CASSLEVALGANVLTF; cdr3_nt: TGCGCCAGCAGCTTGGAGGTTGCTCTTGGGGCCAACGTCCTGACTTTC
j_call: TRBJ2-2; v_call: TRBV3-1; clone_size: few; d_call: NA; cdr3_aa: CASTQEVANTGELFF; cdr3_nt: TGTGCCAGCACCCAAGAGGTAGCGAACACCGGGGAGCTGTTTTTT
j_call: TRBJ1-2; v_call: TRBV7-2; clone_size: many; d_call: NA; cdr3_aa: CASSPRVVDGYTF; cdr3_nt: TGTGCCAGCAGCCCAAGGGTAGTGGATGGCTACACCTTC
j_call: TRBJ1-6; v_call: TRBV29-1; clone_size: many; d_call: NA; cdr3_aa: CSVPPEGDSSYNSPLHF; cdr3_nt: TGCAGCGTTCCCCCCGAGGGAGATAGCTCCTATAATTCACCCCTCCACTTT
j_call: TRBJ2-3; v_call: TRBV7-9; clone_size: many; d_call: NA; cdr3_aa: CASSLLWGRGDTQYF; cdr3_nt: TGTGCCAGCAGCTTATTGTGGGGCCGGGGAGATACGCAGTATTTT
j_call: TRBJ2-3; v_call: TRBV3-1; clone_size: NA; d_call: NA; cdr3_aa: CASSQELIGAYTDTQYF; cdr3_nt: TGTGCCAGCAGCCAAGAATTGATAGGGGCCTACACAGATACGCAGTATTTT
j_call: TRBJ2-2; v_call: TRBV7-9; clone_size: many; d_call: TRBD1; cdr3_aa: CASSMGQGNTGELFF; cdr3_nt: TGTGCCAGCAGCATGGGACAGGGAAACACCGGGGAGCTGTTTTTT
j_call: TRBJ2-3; v_call: TRBV13; clone_size: many; d_call: NA; cdr3_aa: CASSMVDFLGDTQYF; cdr3_nt: TGTGCCAGCAGCATGGTCGACTTCCTAGGAGATACGCAGTATTTT
j_call: TRBJ2-3; v_call: TRBV4-3; clone_size: many; d_call: NA; cdr3_aa: CASSQDRGGAQYTQYF; cdr3_nt: TGCGCCAGCAGCCAAGATCGCGGGGGCGCACAATATACGCAGTATTTT